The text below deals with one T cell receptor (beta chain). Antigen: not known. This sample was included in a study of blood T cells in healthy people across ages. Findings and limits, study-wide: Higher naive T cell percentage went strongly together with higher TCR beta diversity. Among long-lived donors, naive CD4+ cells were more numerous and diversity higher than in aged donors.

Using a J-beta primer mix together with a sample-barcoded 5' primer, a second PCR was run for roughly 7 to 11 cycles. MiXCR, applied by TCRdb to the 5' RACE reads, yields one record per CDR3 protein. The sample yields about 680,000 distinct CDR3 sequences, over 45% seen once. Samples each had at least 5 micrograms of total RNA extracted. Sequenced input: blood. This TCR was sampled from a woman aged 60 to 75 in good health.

This chain's CDR3 is CASSSVSGTYFYEQYF. CDR3 bases: TGTGCCAGCAGCTCTGTGAGCGGGACCTACTTCTACGAGCAGTACTTC. The V and J genes are TRBV3-1 and TRBJ2-1; the match to TRBD2 covers 7 bases. TRBJ2-7 matches the DNA end more closely, so the J call is doubtful. The CDR3 has 16 amino acids. Germline loops: CDR1 LGHDT, CDR2 YNNKEL (reference sequence).